The rows below give T cell receptor beta chains drawn from one sample of a study of spatial heterogeneity in lung cancer. TCRdb independently ran MiXCR on the 5' RACE reads; one entry per CDR3 protein. The table has roughly 120,000 distinct CDR3 sequences, about 12% seen once. The specimen was PBMCs, collected at follow-up. The receptor set was obtained from a male donor with early-stage non-small cell lung cancer. CDR3s include the opening cysteine and the closing phenylalanine or tryptophan. The order of the fields is clone size, D gene, V gene, J gene, CDR3 DNA, CDR3 protein. The D gene is left open where the match is weak. Clone size is not always given. Where it is, it says once, few, many or a class for expanded clones.

many	TRBD1	TRBV20-1	TRBJ2-6	TGCAGTGCCCCCGAAGGGGGCCCTGGGGCCAACGTCCTGACTTTC	CSAPEGGPGANVLTF
.	TRBD2	TRBV9	TRBJ2-5	TGTGCCAGCAGCGCCCGTGGGGGTAGCGGGGGCGTAGAGACCCAGTACTTC	CASSARGGSGGVETQYF
.	.	TRBV9	TRBJ1-6	TGTGCCAGCAGCCCTGGGACTTCCTATAATTCACCCCTCCACTTT	CASSPGTSYNSPLHF
few	.	TRBV9	TRBJ1-1	TGTGCCAGCAGCGGTGGGCAGGGAGCTTTCTTT	CASSGGQGAFF
.	.	TRBV6-1	TRBJ1-1	TGTGCCAGCAGTGAATGGGCGGGACGCAGTAACACTGAAGCTTTCTTT	CASSEWAGRSNTEAFF
.	.	TRBV29-1	TRBJ1-1	TGCAGCGTTGAATACGGGGTGAACACTGAAGCTTTCTTT	CSVEYGVNTEAFF
.	.	TRBV7-8	TRBJ2-2	TGTGCCAGCAGCCCCCATGGAGGATTGAACACCGGGGAGCTGTTTTTT	CASSPHGGLNTGELFF
.	TRBD1	TRBV6-5	TRBJ2-7	TGTGCCAGCAGTTCGGGACAGGGTCTTATACGTCACAGCGGGGAGTACTTC	CASSSGQGLIRHSGEYF
.	TRBD1	TRBV9	TRBJ1-2	TGTGCCAGCAGCTTGGGACAGGAGTTAAGTGGCTACACCTTC	CASSLGQELSGYTF
.	TRBD1	TRBV4-1	TRBJ1-5	TGCGCCAGCAGCCCCGAACAGGGGACTCAGCCCCAGCATTTT	CASSPEQGTQPQHF
few	.	TRBV7-6	TRBJ2-1	TGTGCCAGCAGCTCTTATAAAGTACACTCCTACAATGAGCAGTTCTTC	CASSSYKVHSYNEQFF
few	TRBD2	TRBV6-2/TRBV6-3	TRBJ2-7	TGTGCCAGCCGGACTAGCGGGAACGAGCAGTACTTC	CASRTSGNEQYF
few	.	TRBV4-3	TRBJ1-3	TGCGCCAGCAGCCAAGCTCGGGGGACCATATATTTT	CASSQARGTIYF
.	TRBD2	TRBV7-2	TRBJ2-3	TGTGCCAGCACCTTCCCGAGCGGGGGCGGAGATACGCAGTATTTT	CASTFPSGGGDTQYF
few	.	TRBV10-3	TRBJ2-1	TGTGCCATCAGTGACGGGGGACGCATTGCCTACAATGAGCAGTTCTTC	CAISDGGRIAYNEQFF
.	TRBD1	TRBV7-9	TRBJ1-1	TGTGCCAGCAGCCTAACACAGGGGGTGGGCACTGAAGCTTTCTTT	CASSLTQGVGTEAFF
few	.	TRBV6-5	TRBJ2-1	TGTGCCAGCAGTCACTGGGGGGAGGAGCAGTTCTTC	CASSHWGEEQFF
many	.	TRBV29-1	TRBJ1-1	TGCAGCGTTACCGCGTGGTTTAAGGACACTGAAGCTTTCTTT	CSVTAWFKDTEAFF
once	.	TRBV7-2	TRBJ2-1	TGTGCCAGCAGCTTAGACGGCTGGCGCTACTCCTACAATGAGCAGTTCTTC	CASSLDGWRYSYNEQFF
.	.	TRBV6-1	TRBJ1-1	TGTGCCAGCAGTGAACATAGGACGGTGAACACTGAAGCTTTCTTT	CASSEHRTVNTEAFF
.	TRBD1	TRBV6-2/TRBV6-3	TRBJ1-2	TGTGCCAGCAGTCTTTCGGACAGGGTCGGCTATGGCTACACCTTC	CASSLSDRVGYGYTF
many	TRBD2	TRBV7-9	TRBJ2-5	TGTGCCAGCAGCCAAAGGACTAGGTTAGAGACCCAGTACTTC	CASSQRTRLETQYF
many	TRBD2	TRBV24-1	TRBJ2-1	TGTGCCACCAGTGATCCGGGACTAGCGTACAATGAGCAGTTCTTC	CATSDPGLAYNEQFF
.	TRBD2	TRBV7-2	TRBJ2-4	TGTGCCAGCAGCCCCCCCAGAGCGGGGGGGCCGGGAGGGACCAAAAACATTCAGTACTTC	CASSPPRAGGPGGTKNIQYF
.	.	TRBV5-4	TRBJ1-2	TGTGCCAGCAGCAAGCGGGGGGGCGAACATGGCTACACCTTC	CASSKRGGEHGYTF
few	.	TRBV7-6	TRBJ2-2	TGTGCCAGCAGCTTAGTGGTGGTCATGGCCACCGGGGAGCTGTTTTTT	CASSLVVVMATGELFF
.	.	TRBV10-2	TRBJ2-3	TGCGCCAGCAGTGATCGCTGGAGTAATACGCAGTATTTT	CASSDRWSNTQYF
few	.	TRBV6-5	TRBJ1-2	TGTGCCAGCAGTTACGCGGGAGAGGCCTATGGCTACACCTTC	CASSYAGEAYGYTF
.	TRBD2	TRBV7-3	TRBJ2-2	TGTGCCAGCAGTGCGGGGGGCACCGGGGAGCTGTTTTTT	CASSAGGTGELFF
many	.	TRBV12-2	TRBJ1-2	TGTGCAAGTCGCTTACCTGGGGCAGGGCACTATGGCTACACCTTC	CASRLPGAGHYGYTF
few	TRBD1	TRBV20-1	TRBJ1-1	TGCAGTGCTAGATCAGTGACAGGGGGCAACACTGAAGCTTTCTTT	CSARSVTGGNTEAFF
few	TRBD1	TRBV5-1	TRBJ1-2	TGCGCCAGCAGCTTGGCCGACAGGGCCTATGGCTACACCTTC	CASSLADRAYGYTF
.	.	TRBV10-3	TRBJ2-7	TGTGCCATCAGTGAGGGACCGCTCTACGAGCAGTACTTC	CAISEGPLYEQYF
few	TRBD2	TRBV7-6	TRBJ2-7	TGTGCCAGCAGCTCGGGACTAGCGGGGGGTAGCGGCTACGAGCAGTACTTC	CASSSGLAGGSGYEQYF
.	.	TRBV6-1	TRBJ1-6	TGTGCCAGCAGGGACAGACATTGGGAGGATTCACCCCTCCACTTT	CASRDRHWEDSPLHF
many	.	TRBV12-3/TRBV12-4	TRBJ1-5	TGTGCCAGCAGTAGGACGTTGCAGGAGTGGGGCAATCAGCCCCAGCATTTT	CASSRTLQEWGNQPQHF
many	TRBD1	TRBV10-1	TRBJ2-3	TGCGCCAGCAGTGGGGGACAGGGGGCTACAGATACGCAGTATTTT	CASSGGQGATDTQYF
.	TRBD1	TRBV6-2/TRBV6-3	TRBJ1-6	TGTGCCAGCAGTGCCGGGACAGATAATTCACCCCTCCACTTT	CASSAGTDNSPLHF
few	.	TRBV7-9	TRBJ1-6	TGTGCCAGCAGCGTCACAGCTGTCGTTTCACCCCTCCACTTT	CASSVTAVVSPLHF
few	.	TRBV12-3/TRBV12-4	TRBJ2-3	TGTGCCAGCAGCCCCGTGGGAACAGATACGCAGTATTTT	CASSPVGTDTQYF
few	.	TRBV7-9	TRBJ2-5	TGTGCCAGCAGCTTCGGCCCCGGGGGATGGCAGCGGCAAGAGACCCAGTACTTC	CASSFGPGGWQRQETQYF
.	TRBD1	TRBV3-1	TRBJ1-1	TGTGCCAGCAGGACAGGGGGCTCCGGAGGAGCTTTCTTT	CASRTGGSGGAFF
.	.	TRBV11-2	TRBJ1-6	TGTGCCAGCGAACGCCTAATGGGGGGTTCACCCCTCCACTTT	CASERLMGGSPLHF
few	.	TRBV10-3	TRBJ1-3	TGTGCCATCAGCCAGGGAACTGGAAACACCATATATTTT	CAISQGTGNTIYF
.	TRBD2	TRBV11-2	TRBJ2-3	TGTGCCAGCAGCCTCCCGGGACTAGCGGGGCAGTATTTT	CASSLPGLAGQYF
many	TRBD1	TRBV29-1	TRBJ1-5	TGCAGCGTGGGACAGGGACTGGGTCAGCCCCAGCATTTT	CSVGQGLGQPQHF
many	.	TRBV27	TRBJ1-4	TGTGCCAGCAGTCTCGACAGTCCCAAGGGGAAACTGTTTTTT	CASSLDSPKGKLFF
.	TRBD1	TRBV6-4	TRBJ1-1	TGTGCCAGCACCTCTGGGACAGCTAACACTGAAGCTTTCTTT	CASTSGTANTEAFF
.	.	TRBV18	TRBJ2-7	TGTGCCAGCTCACCATCAACGGGGAGCTCCTACGAGCAGTACTTC	CASSPSTGSSYEQYF
few	.	TRBV2	TRBJ1-5	TGTGCCAGCAGGGAACAGACAAATAGCAATCAGCCCCAGCATTTT	CASREQTNSNQPQHF
many	.	TRBV14	TRBJ2-1	TGTGCCAGCAGCCAAGATTCGGGGGGCGGCTACAATGAGCAGTTCTTC	CASSQDSGGGYNEQFF
.	.	TRBV5-1	TRBJ1-1	TGCGCCAGCAGCCGGACCCAGAACACTGAAGCTTTCTTT	CASSRTQNTEAFF
.	TRBD1	TRBV27	TRBJ2-7	TGTGCCAGCAGCCTGGACAGGATGAGCTCCTACGAGCAGTACTTC	CASSLDRMSSYEQYF
.	.	TRBV12-5	TRBJ1-1	TGTGCTAGTGGTTCGAGTGGATGGAGCACTGAAGCTTTCTTT	CASGSSGWSTEAFF